The 9 T cell receptor beta chains presented below share a single source sample, sequenced in a study of blood T cell repertoires in COVID-19. TCRdb's table, derived via immunoSEQ multiplex PCR, lists solely in-frame clones and lacks some. The sample has about 310,000 clones, about 88% seen once. Sequencing used PBMCs or T cells enriched from blood (not recorded which). The receptor source for this set is a woman between 35 and 50 years old who had recovered from COVID-19.

This chain uses TRBV2 with TRBJ1-2; a weak D match, TRBD1 (6 bases). Trimming removed 6 bases at V and 4 bases at J, with 15 bases between. The germline V gene has CDR1 SNHLY and CDR2 FYNNEI. The CDR3 is 14 amino acids. The CDR3 bases are TGTGCCAGCAGGGATAACAGGGCCGGCTATGGCTACACCTTC. It codes for CASRDNRAGYGYTF. Full variable domain (outside the CDR3, taken from reference TRBV2 and TRBJ1-2): EPEVTQTPSHQVTQMGQEVILRCVPISNHLYFYWYRQILGQKVEFLVSFYNNEISEKSEIFDDQFSVERPDGSNFTLKIRSTKLEDSAMYFCASRDNRAGYGYTFGSGTRLTVV.

This clone was seen a few times. The rearrangement uses TRBV15 and TRBJ1-5; 7 bases are a match to TRBD1. Germline lookup yields CDR1 LNHNV and CDR2 YYDKDF (reference sequence). J lost 1 base, V lost 5 bases, and 5 bases had no gene match. This CDR3 has 15 residues. For the CDR3, the DNA is TGTGCCACCAGCGTAAGACAGGGCAGCAATCAGCCCCAGCATTTT. Protein product: CATSVRQGSNQPQHF.

This rearrangement joins TRBV28 to TRBJ1-5; TRBD1 matches 8 bases. J gave up 1 base and V 5 bases, and 4 bases lay outside the gene matches. This CDR3 has 15 residues. Germline V lookup: CDR1 MDHEN, CDR2 SYDVKM. CDR3 region: CASSRTGRSNQPQHF. The CDR3, as DNA: TGTGCCAGCAGTCGGACAGGGAGAAGCAATCAGCCCCAGCATTTT.

The chain carries TRBV19 and TRBJ2-5; 7 nucleotides match TRBD1. Germline V CDR1 and CDR2: LNHDA, SQIVND (reference sequence). This CDR3 is built from 17 residues. V gave up 7 bases and J gave up 2 bases; unmatched junction bases: 16. The CDR3 DNA reads as TGTGCCAGTAAGGGGGCCAGGGCGATGGGGGTTCAAGAGACCCAGTACTTC. Its translation: CASKGARAMGVQETQYF.

V is TRBV19 and J is TRBJ2-3, with D unresolved. Per germline, CDR1 LNHDA and CDR2 SQIVND (reference sequence). Between the trimmed V and J ends, which lost 4 bases and 2 bases, there was a span of 7 bases. This CDR3 is 13 amino acids long. Here the CDR3 DNA reads TGTGCCAGTAGTAGGCAATCCACAGATACGCAGTATTTT. Encoded protein: CASSRQSTDTQYF.

The V call is TRBV7-2, the J call TRBJ1-3; a weak D match, TRBD1 (5 bases). The length of the CDR3 is 17 residues. Deletions cut 1 base from V and 0 bases from J, with 13 bases between. The germline V gene has CDR1 SGHTA and CDR2 FQGNSA. CDR3 region: CASSLEFLRASGNTIYF. The CDR3 region has the DNA TGTGCCAGCAGCTTAGAATTTCTCAGGGCCTCTGGAAACACCATATATTTT.

A few counts support this clone. This chain joins TRBV18 and TRBJ1-2; no definite D call. The CDR3 is 18 amino acids. Trimming pared 2 bases from V and 4 bases from J, leaving 23 bases between. Germline CDR1 reads KGHSH; CDR2 reads LQKENI. CDR3 nucleotides: TGTGCCAGCTCACCAGAAGCCCCGACGGGAGTGGGGATCTATGGCTACACCTTC. This sequence encodes CASSPEAPTGVGIYGYTF.

The chain has TRBV7-9 and TRBJ2-2, with TRBD2 matching 10 bases. Looked up from germline, CDR1 is SEHNR and CDR2 is FQNEAQ (reference sequence). With 4 bases clipped from V and 5 bases from J, the junction kept 7 bases outside the gene matches. The CDR3 length is 16 residues. The chain's CDR3 is CASSSLSGGATGELFF. Here the CDR3 DNA reads TGTGCCAGCAGCTCCCTCAGCGGGGGGGCGACCGGGGAGCTGTTTTTT. Full variable domain (remainder filled in from reference TRBV7-9 and TRBJ2-2): DTGVSQNPRHKITKRGQNVTFRCDPISEHNRLYWYRQTLGQGPEFLTYFQNEAQLEKSRLLSDRFSAERPKGSFSTLEIQRTEQGDSAMYLCASSSLSGGATGELFFGEGSRLTVL.

The rearrangement joins TRBV29-1 to TRBJ2-3, with 8 bases fitting TRBD1. V trimming: 1 base; J trimming: 2 bases; junction bases outside the gene matches: 2. CDR1 and CDR2 (germline): SQVTM, ANQGSEA. This CDR3 has 14 residues. CDR3 in amino acids: CSVEVTGVTDTQYF. In DNA form, the CDR3 reads TGCAGCGTTGAAGTGACAGGGGTCACAGATACGCAGTATTTT.